These 17 T cell receptor beta chains originate from one sample sequenced in a study of blood T cells in healthy people across ages (dated by TCRdb to about 2015). Libraries were made using 5' RACE. Sequencing took place on an Illumina HiSeq 2500. A second PCR of about 6 to 11 cycles was performed with a sample-barcoded 5' primer and a J-beta primer mix. The public reads were quality trimmed at Q25 with fastp and then assembled into clones with MiXCR by TCRdb, keeping productive beta chains. Rows merge per CDR3 protein into single entries with the most common DNA and genes. The sample table shows roughly 800,000 distinct CDR3 sequences, and roughly 60% are seen once. Jointly, the top ten make up about 20% of the sample. The specimen sequenced was blood. These receptors were obtained from a man aged 25 to 40 in good health.

Comment on this clonotype: This sequence may be a read error, since a much larger clone differs from it by one base. The chain links TRBV7-9 to TRBJ2-5; no definite D call. The better agreement between TRBJ2-4 and the DNA end casts doubt on the J call. The CDR3 extends over 11 amino acids. Germline CDR1 SEHNR, CDR2 FQNEAQ (reference sequence). CDR3 protein: CSTLAKNIQYF. CDR3 nucleotides: TGTTCCACCCTAGCCAAAAACATTCAGTACTTC.

This chain links TRBV12-3 or TRBV12-4 with TRBJ2-7, with 10 bases identical to TRBD2. CDR3 length: 14 amino acids. V shed 8 bases, J shed 2 bases, and the junction held 6 bases outside the gene matches. Written as DNA, the CDR3 is TGTGCCAGCCGAAGGACTAGCGGCCCCTACGAGCAGTACTTC. Translated, it gives CASRRTSGPYEQYF.

The table lists this clonotype with a few counts. The J gene is TRBJ2-1, the V gene TRBV29-1; either TRBD1 or TRBD2 may fit D (5 bases each). Per the germline V gene, CDR1 is SQVTM and CDR2 is ANQGSEA. V gave up 3 bases and J gave up 4 bases, with 10 bases separating them. This CDR3 comprises 13 residues. DNA for the CDR3: TGCAGCGTTGACGGGGCCAGGTACAATGAGCAGTTCTTC. This codes for CSVDGARYNEQFF.

V usage is TRBV7-2 and J usage is TRBJ2-7, with D unclear. This CDR3 has 15 residues. CDR1 and CDR2 from the germline V gene are SGHTA and FQGNSA. V lost 1 base to trimming and J lost 3 bases, with 13 bases between them. The CDR3 DNA reads as TGTGCCAGCAGCTTAGAGCCGGGTGAATTCTACGAGCAGTACTTC. Its translation: CASSLEPGEFYEQYF.

The chain links TRBV6-2 or TRBV6-3 to TRBJ2-1; 8 bases are a match to TRBD2. With V trimmed by 0 bases and J by 4 bases, 5 bases remained unmatched. Germline V CDR1 and CDR2: MNHEY, SVGEGT. CDR3 size: 16 residues. CDR3: CASSYSITSGYNEQFF. The CDR3 DNA follows: TGTGCCAGCAGTTACTCGATTACTAGCGGTTACAATGAGCAGTTCTTC.

V is TRBV3-1 and J is TRBJ1-2; unclear D gene. The CDR3 has 14 residues. In germline, CDR1 is LGHDT, CDR2 YNNKEL (reference sequence). V was trimmed by 7 bases and J by 4 bases, leaving 16 bases between them. The CDR3 region is CASTLQEGGYGYTF. As DNA, the CDR3 is TGTGCCAGCACGCTCCAGGAGGGAGGCTATGGCTACACCTTC.

The gene calls are TRBV29-1 and TRBJ2-5, with 7 bases matching TRBD1. The CDR3 spans 14 residues. Germline trimming cut 6 bases from V and 11 bases from J; bases unmatched to any gene: 18. CDR1 SQVTM and CDR2 ANQGSEA come from the germline V gene. CDR3 in amino acids: CSVKTGWTYNEQYF. CDR3 bases: TGCAGCGTAAAGACAGGGTGGACCTACAATGAGCAGTACTTC.

The V and J genes are TRBV5-1 and TRBJ2-1; maybe TRBD2 (7 bases). Germline V gene sequence: CDR1 SGHRS, CDR2 YFSETQ. Trimming took off 4 bases at V and 9 bases at J, with 17 bases between the two ends. CDR3 length: 14 amino acids. CDR3 sequence: CASSPPGGRVEQFF. CDR3 nucleotides: TGCGCCAGCAGCCCGCCCGGGGGGCGTGTTGAGCAGTTCTTC. Complete variable domain (other parts from reference TRBV5-1 and TRBJ2-1): KAGVTQTPRYLIKTRGQQVTLSCSPISGHRSVSWYQQTPGQGLQFLFEYFSETQRNKGNFPGRFSGRQFSNSRSEMNVSTLELGDSALYLCASSPPGGRVEQFFGPGTRLTVL.

The V call is TRBV5-1, the J call TRBJ1-2, with no clear D. CDR3 length equals 13 residues. With 0 bases removed from V and 8 bases from J, the gap between germline ends came to 11 bases. CDR1 and CDR2 from the germline V gene are SGHRS and YFSETQ. The CDR3 here is CASSLVGQQGYTF. CDR3 nucleotide sequence: TGCGCCAGCAGCTTGGTCGGTCAGCAAGGCTACACCTTC.

The CDR3 region is CASSRGPGLAVSSYEQYF. The CDR3 DNA reads as TGCGCCAGCAGCAGAGGCCCGGGACTAGCGGTGAGCTCCTACGAGCAGTACTTC. The gene calls are TRBV5-1 and TRBJ2-7, with 11 bases aligning to TRBD2. V lost 4 bases to trimming and J lost 0 bases; unmatched junction nucleotides: 12. The germline CDR1 and CDR2 sequences are SGHRS and YFSETQ. CDR3 length: 18 residues.

This sequence joins TRBV5-1 and TRBJ2-3; 7 nucleotides match TRBD2. The V segment lost 7 bases and the J segment 9 bases; nucleotides outside the gene matches: 8. The CDR3 spans 12 residues. The germline V gene encodes CDR1 SGHRS and CDR2 YFSETQ. The DNA of the CDR3 is TGCGCCAGCGGGAGGGACGGACGGACGCAGTATTTT. This encodes CASGRDGRTQYF. The complete variable domain, with remaining parts taken from reference TRBV5-1 and TRBJ2-3, reads KAGVTQTPRYLIKTRGQQVTLSCSPISGHRSVSWYQQTPGQGLQFLFEYFSETQRNKGNFPGRFSGRQFSNSRSEMNVSTLELGDSALYLCASGRDGRTQYFGPGTRLTVL.

The CDR3 spells CASSREGGRQYF. The CDR3 region has the DNA TGTGCCAGCAGCAGGGAGGGGGGACGGCAGTACTTC. V gene TRBV7-9 combines with J gene TRBJ2-5; D is perhaps TRBD2 (7 bases). Germline lookup yields CDR1 SEHNR and CDR2 FQNEAQ (reference sequence). The CDR3 covers 12 residues. With 5 bases removed from V and 11 bases from J, the gap between germline ends came to 15 bases.

The rearrangement links TRBV20-1 to TRBJ2-3, with D possibly matching TRBD2 (5 bases). Germline V gene data show CDR1 as DFQATT and CDR2 as SNEGSKA (reference sequence). This CDR3 is built from 14 residues. Trimming took 0 bases from V and 3 from J, leaving 10 bases between them. CDR3: CSARDIGETDTQYF. In nucleotides, the CDR3 is TGCAGTGCTAGAGATATCGGGGAGACAGATACGCAGTATTTT.

The chain is built from TRBV5-6 and TRBJ2-7; 7 bases map to TRBD2. The CDR3 runs 16 residues. Looked up from germline, CDR1 is SGHDT and CDR2 is YYEEEE. With 5 bases clipped from V and 3 bases from J, the junction kept 14 bases outside the gene matches. CDR3 loop: CASRDSGEGRVYEQYF. The CDR3 DNA reads as TGTGCCAGCAGGGATTCGGGGGAGGGCCGGGTCTACGAGCAGTACTTC.

Concerning this clonotype itself: One junction end does not reproduce the germline sequence, and a read error may be involved. The chain links TRBV7-2 to TRBJ2-2; no definite D call. CDR3 length equals 12 residues. CDR1 and CDR2 (germline): SGHTA, FQGNSA. CDR3 protein: CVSSPSLGELFF. CDR3 DNA: TGTGTCAGCAGCCCCAGCCTCGGGGAGCTGTTTTTT.

The genes are TRBV7-2 and TRBJ2-1; D may be TRBD1 (5 bases). V was trimmed by 5 bases and J by 1 base, leaving 27 bases between them. There are 20 residues in the CDR3. Germline-derived CDR1 and CDR2 are SGHTA and FQGNSA. The CDR3 DNA reads as TGTGCCAGCAGCCGCCGACAGCAGAGCGTGAGTGCCCAATCCTACAATGAGCAGTTCTTC. Protein product: CASSRRQQSVSAQSYNEQFF.

As regards this clonotype: A much bigger clone sits one base away, suggesting this may be a read error. The chain links TRBV25-1 to TRBJ2-7; 7 bases are shared with TRBD1. The V gene end was trimmed by 6 bases and the J gene end by 5 bases; junction bases not matched to a gene: 7. The length of the CDR3 is 13 residues. In germline, CDR1 is MGHDK, CDR2 SYGVNS. CDR3: CASRFRQGDEQYF. The CDR3 region has the DNA TGTGCCAGCAGGTTTCGACAGGGAGACGAGCAGTACTTC.